Shown below are 23 T cell receptor beta chains from a single sample sequenced in a study of identical twins. TCRdb called the 5' RACE reads again in MiXCR, with one record for every CDR3 protein. Here the sample spans more than 650,000 distinct CDR3 sequences, 5.5% to 7.5% being singletons. What was sequenced was naive T cells sorted from blood. The origin of the receptors is a man aged 18 to 30 in good health.

The chain carries TRBV3-1 and TRBJ1-6, with 7 bases that match TRBD1. This CDR3 has 14 amino acids. V dropped 7 bases and J dropped 8; count of bases not matched to a gene: 8. CDR1 and CDR2 (germline): LGHDT, YNNKEL (reference sequence). The CDR3 loop is CASNTGTVDSPLHF. The CDR3 DNA follows: TGTGCCAGCAACACCGGGACAGTTGATTCACCCCTCCACTTT.

This clonotype was counted ten times or more. The gene calls are TRBV6-2 or TRBV6-3 and TRBJ2-5, with TRBD1 matching 7 bases. The trim removed 10 bases at V and 1 base at J, leaving 3 bases unmatched. There are 12 residues in the CDR3. Germline lookup yields CDR1 MNHEY and CDR2 SVGEGT. CDR3 region: CATGQVQETQYF. The DNA for the CDR3 is TGTGCCACAGGACAGGTCCAAGAGACCCAGTACTTC.

V usage is TRBV5-5 and J usage is TRBJ1-4; no definite D call. V was trimmed by 3 bases and J by 8 bases, leaving 11 bases between them. The germline CDR1 and CDR2 sequences are SGHKS and YYEKEE (reference sequence). This CDR3 spans 13 amino acids. The chain's CDR3 is CASSSGRREKLFF. CDR3 sequence (DNA): TGTGCCAGCAGCTCCGGTCGGAGGGAAAAACTGTTTTTT.

This clonotype was detected only a few times. The chain employs TRBV6-5 and TRBJ2-7, with TRBD2 identical over 8 bases. The CDR3 consists of 11 residues. Germline CDR1 reads MNHEY; CDR2 reads SVGAGI. DNA for the CDR3: TGTGCAACGGGGGGGGACTACGAGCAGTACTTC. It specifies CATGGDYEQYF.

The chain carries TRBV10-2 and TRBJ2-5; TRBD2 is a possible D gene (7 bases). CDR3 size: 15 residues. V lost 0 bases and J 6 bases, leaving 14 bases between the germline ends. Germline V gene data show CDR1 as WSHSY and CDR2 as SAAADI. Here the CDR3 DNA reads TGCGCCAGCAGTGAGTCCGGGGGGCCGGGGAAGACCCAGTACTTC. This encodes CASSESGGPGKTQYF.

This clonotype was seen ten or more times. This chain uses TRBV6-1 with TRBJ2-1; D is unclear. The CDR3 is 15 residues long. Germline V lookup: CDR1 MNHNS, CDR2 SASEGT. The ends were cut back, 0 bases at V and 3 bases at J, with 9 bases in the middle. CDR3 loop: CASSEARRSYNEQFF. The CDR3 DNA follows: TGTGCCAGCAGTGAAGCGCGGCGGAGCTACAATGAGCAGTTCTTC.

A few counts support this clonotype. The chain uses TRBV18 and TRBJ2-7; TRBD1 is a possible D gene (6 bases). The CDR3 extends over 14 amino acids. Trimming left V 4 bases short and J 0 bases short, with 10 bases between. The germline gives CDR1 KGHSH, CDR2 LQKENI. In DNA form, the CDR3 reads TGTGCCAGCTCACAGACAGGAGCCTCCTACGAGCAGTACTTC. Protein sequence: CASSQTGASYEQYF.

This clonotype was counted many times. This sequence joins TRBV20-1 and TRBJ2-7; D gene ambiguous. V gave up 5 bases and J gave up 3 bases, with 8 bases separating them. The CDR3 is 11 residues long. CDR1 and CDR2 from the germline V gene are DFQATT and SNEGSKA (reference sequence). CDR3 sequence (DNA): TGCAGTGCTCGCAAGATCTACGAGCAGTACTTC. Its translation: CSARKIYEQYF.

This clonotype came up many times. The V call is TRBV5-1, the J call TRBJ2-5; TRBD2 agrees at 7 bases. This CDR3 is 14 amino acids long. The germline V gene has CDR1 SGHRS and CDR2 YFSETQ. V was clipped by 4 bases and J by 2 bases; unmatched bases: 5. CDR3 nucleotides: TGCGCCAGCAGCAGTACAGCGGGACAAGAGACCCAGTACTTC. Its translation: CASSSTAGQETQYF.

This chain links TRBV10-3 with TRBJ1-2, with 8 bases aligning to TRBD1. The CDR3 extends over 15 amino acids. Trimming took 7 bases from V and 2 from J; bases not matched to a gene: 9. In germline, CDR1 is ENHRY, CDR2 SYGVKD. The CDR3 spells CAITKGQGRNYGYTF. DNA for the CDR3: TGTGCCATCACTAAAGGACAGGGAAGAAACTATGGCTACACCTTC.

This clonotype was seen at least ten times. The V call is TRBV4-1, the J call TRBJ2-3; possibly TRBD2 for D (6 bases). Trimming removed 3 bases from V and 14 bases from J, with 15 bases in between. This CDR3 has 12 residues. Germline V gene sequence: CDR1 MGHRA, CDR2 YSYEKL. The DNA for the CDR3 is TGCGCCAGCAGCCAGGCGGGACGGGGGATGTATTTT. Residues: CASSQAGRGMYF.

This clonotype was recorded many times. The rearrangement uses TRBV6-5 and TRBJ2-5; 8 bases are shared with TRBD1. The V gene's germline CDR1 is MNHEY and CDR2 SVGAGI. Germline trimming cut 4 bases from V and 4 bases from J; bases unmatched to any gene: 5. This CDR3 comprises 14 residues. The CDR3 sequence is CASSLDRVRETQYF. The CDR3 coding sequence is TGTGCCAGCAGTTTGGACAGGGTTAGAGAGACCCAGTACTTC.

The rearrangement joins TRBV7-8 to TRBJ2-2, with 9 bases aligning to TRBD2. Germline V gene sequence: CDR1 SGHVS, CDR2 FQNEAQ. V shed 1 base, J shed 2 bases, and the junction held 14 bases outside the gene matches. CDR3 length equals 20 residues. Written as DNA, the CDR3 is TGTGCCAGCAGCTTAGGGCGGCTAGCGGGACGAATTATAAACACCGGGGAGCTGTTTTTT. Translation: CASSLGRLAGRIINTGELFF.

The CDR3 bases are TGTGCCACCCTCCCCGCAGGGCCCCGAATTAACACCGGGGAGCTGTTTTTT. Encoded protein: CATLPAGPRINTGELFF. V is TRBV15 and J is TRBJ2-2, with a possible D match to TRBD1 (5 bases). V dropped 8 bases and J dropped 2 bases, with 21 bases sitting between them. Germline CDR1 is LNHNV and CDR2 is YYDKDF (reference sequence). The CDR3 runs 17 residues. Supplemented by reference TRBV15 and TRBJ2-2, the full variable domain reads DAMVIQNPRYQVTQFGKPVTLSCSQTLNHNVMYWYQQKSSQAPKLLFHYYDKDFNNEADTPDNFQSRRPNTSFCFLDIRSPGLGDTAMYLCATLPAGPRINTGELFFGEGSRLTVL.

Many counts were recorded for this clonotype. This chain links TRBV29-1 with TRBJ1-1; possibly TRBD1 for D (5 bases). Trimming left V 7 bases short and J 5 bases short, with 11 bases between. Looked up from germline, CDR1 is SQVTM and CDR2 is ANQGSEA. The CDR3 has 11 amino acids. The CDR3 here is CSATGPTEAFF. The CDR3, as DNA: TGCAGCGCAACAGGACCGACTGAAGCTTTCTTT.

V usage is TRBV6-5 and J usage is TRBJ2-1; D unresolved. CDR3 length equals 15 residues. CDR1 and CDR2 from the germline V gene are MNHEY and SVGAGI. The V end lost 4 bases, the J end lost 0 bases, and 10 bases lay between the germline ends. The CDR3 coding sequence is TGTGCCAGCAGTTTCGACGGCCGCTCCTACAATGAGCAGTTCTTC. This sequence encodes CASSFDGRSYNEQFF.

The CDR3 DNA is TGTGCCAGCACTGAGACAGCTAACTATGGCTACACCTTC. Translation: CASTETANYGYTF. The chain carries TRBV12-3 or TRBV12-4 and TRBJ1-2; maybe TRBD1 (5 bases). With 7 bases removed from V and 0 bases from J, the gap between germline ends came to 9 bases. The CDR3 runs 13 residues.

This clonotype was detected ten times or more. V and J are TRBV3-1 and TRBJ1-6; D is undetermined. Per the germline V gene, CDR1 is LGHDT and CDR2 is YNNKEL (reference sequence). V lost 6 bases and J 9 bases, leaving 9 bases between the germline ends. The CDR3 is 12 amino acids. The chain's CDR3 is CASRRGGSPLHF. In nucleotides, the CDR3 is TGTGCCAGCAGGAGAGGTGGTTCACCCCTCCACTTT.

Many counts were recorded for this clonotype. V usage is TRBV5-1 and J usage is TRBJ2-3; 14 bases fit TRBD2. This CDR3 has 17 residues. The junction had 4 bases not matched to a gene; V was cut back by 1 base and J by 3 bases. Germline V CDR1 and CDR2: SGHRS, YFSETQ. CDR3 loop: CASSLTGLAGGTDTQYF. The CDR3 DNA sequence: TGCGCCAGCAGCTTGACCGGACTAGCGGGAGGAACAGATACGCAGTATTTT.

The J gene is TRBJ2-7, the V gene TRBV5-5, with 8 nucleotides matching TRBD1. Unmatched junction bases numbered 4, after V lost 4 bases and J lost 4 bases. The CDR3 runs to 13 residues. Germline values: CDR1 SGHKS, CDR2 YYEKEE (reference sequence). The CDR3 protein is CASSAGTGYEQYV. The DNA of the CDR3 is TGTGCCAGCAGCGCCGGGACAGGTTACGAGCAGTACGTC.

This clonotype has at least ten counts. V and J are TRBV24-1 and TRBJ2-7; 7 positions match TRBD1. Germline V CDR1 and CDR2: KGHDR, SFDVKD. V was pared by 3 bases and J by 1 base, with 5 bases of the junction left unmatched. The CDR3 is 15 amino acids. CDR3 DNA: TGTGCCACCAGTGATCCCCGGGACAGTTCCTACGAGCAGTACTTC. The encoded protein is CATSDPRDSSYEQYF.

The rearrangement uses TRBV9 and TRBJ1-2; weak D call: TRBD1 (6 bases). The V end lost 4 bases, the J end lost 4 bases, and 11 bases lay between the germline ends. Germline loops: CDR1 SGDLS, CDR2 YYNGEE. The CDR3 is 13 residues long. This CDR3 reads CASSTQGSYGYTF. The DNA of the CDR3 is TGTGCCAGCAGCACCCAGGGGTCCTATGGCTACACCTTC.

This clonotype was observed a few times. This chain connects TRBV7-9 to TRBJ2-1; TRBD2 matches 9 bases. V lost 1 base and J lost 9; bases outside the gene matches: 10. Per germline, CDR1 SEHNR and CDR2 FQNEAQ (reference sequence). The CDR3 sequence is 16 residues long. The CDR3 region is CASSLGSSGTGSEQFF. The DNA for the CDR3 is TGTGCCAGCAGCTTAGGATCTAGCGGGACCGGCAGTGAGCAGTTCTTC. Combining the CDR3 with reference TRBV7-9 and TRBJ2-1 gives the whole variable domain DTGVSQNPRHKITKRGQNVTFRCDPISEHNRLYWYRQTLGQGPEFLTYFQNEAQLEKSRLLSDRFSAERPKGSFSTLEIQRTEQGDSAMYLCASSLGSSGTGSEQFFGPGTRLTVL.